This TCR beta chain came from a study of blood T cell repertoires in COVID-19. At the level of the study: The samples span acute and convalescent COVID-19 from the United States, Italy and Spain. Sample material is recorded as cDNA or gDNA derived from T cells, B-cell-depleted T cells, or PBMCs.

In its sample, this clone was seen a few times. Authors' analysis steps: Amplified reference gene primers provided the basis for estimating nucleated cell counts. Assay: immunoSEQ multiplex PCR; the TCRdb copy retains only in-frame clones and omits some. The DNA gave D and trimming, while V, J and clone size come from that table. This sample has 120,000 or so clones, with 76% found just once. Germline CDR1 is SGHRS and CDR2 is YFSETQ. The V end was cut by 4 bases, the J end by 1 base, with 11 bases between. The CDR3 extends over 14 amino acids. Sequenced material: peripheral blood. This chain links TRBV5-1 with TRBJ1-1, with D possibly being TRBD1 (6 bases). This receptor was identified in a woman over 75 with acute or convalescent COVID-19. CDR3 nucleotides: TGCGCCAGCAGCCTACAGGGCCCGAACACTGAAGCTTTCTTT. This gives the protein CASSLQGPNTEAFF. Using reference TRBV5-1 and TRBJ1-1 for the parts outside the CDR3, the full variable domain is KAGVTQTPRYLIKTRGQQVTLSCSPISGHRSVSWYQQTPGQGLQFLFEYFSETQRNKGNFPGRFSGRQFSNSRSEMNVSTLELGDSALYLCASSLQGPNTEAFFGQGTRLTVV.